Each of the 15 T cell receptor beta chains below was sequenced from the same sample in a study of CD4 T cell repertoires and nickel. Each CDR3 protein is one row after TCRdb ran MiXCR on the RT-PCR reads. Of around 190 distinct CDR3 sequences in the sample, about 60% are singletons; the top ten hold around three fifths. Input material: CD4+ T cells from blood, not recorded whether cultured. Receptors originate from a human donor in a nickel allergy study, with or without nickel allergy (not recorded which). It is not recorded whether this sample comes from one donor or several.

The V gene is TRBV3-1, the J gene TRBJ1-4; TRBD1 might be the D (5 bases). CDR3 size: 15 residues. The ends were cut back, 2 bases at V and 7 bases at J, with 14 bases in the middle. Germline values: CDR1 LGHDT, CDR2 YNNKEL (reference sequence). The CDR3 loop is CASSQQGTASEKLFF. The CDR3 DNA is TGTGCCAGCAGCCAACAAGGGACGGCGAGTGAAAAACTGTTTTTT.

This clonotype came up a few times. V gene TRBV6-5 combines with J gene TRBJ2-3, with TRBD2 matching over 12 bases. The CDR3 loop spans 16 amino acids. Germline V lookup: CDR1 MNHEY, CDR2 SVGAGI. V shed 6 bases and J 2 bases; nucleotides not matched to a gene: 6. The CDR3 here is CASRQTSGGSTDTQYF. The CDR3 bases are TGTGCCAGCAGGCAGACTAGCGGGGGTTCCACAGATACGCAGTATTTT.

The genes are TRBV5-1 and TRBJ1-2, with D hard to call. V was pared by 4 bases and J by 8 bases, with 12 bases between. CDR3 length equals 12 residues. Germline V gene sequence: CDR1 SGHRS, CDR2 YFSETQ. The CDR3 sequence is CASSDGIGGYTF. The CDR3 DNA reads as TGCGCCAGCAGCGATGGGATCGGGGGCTACACCTTC.

This chain joins TRBV18 and TRBJ1-4; D call uncertain. V lost 0 bases, J lost 0 bases, and 8 bases lay in between. Germline assignment: CDR1 KGHSH and CDR2 LQKENI. The CDR3 runs to 16 residues. This chain's CDR3 is CASSPPGSATNEKLFF. CDR3 DNA: TGTGCCAGCTCACCACCTGGATCTGCAACTAATGAAAAACTGTTTTTT.

In its sample, this clonotype is hyperexpanded. The gene calls are TRBV27 and TRBJ1-1, with 7 bases identical to TRBD1. Looked up from germline, CDR1 is MNHEY and CDR2 is SMNVEV (reference sequence). The CDR3 sequence is 14 residues long. V was clipped by 5 bases and J by 5 bases; unmatched bases: 8. The CDR3 loop is CASSKHRGGTEAFF. The DNA of the CDR3 is TGTGCCAGCAGTAAGCACAGGGGTGGGACTGAAGCTTTCTTT.

V usage is TRBV10-3 and J usage is TRBJ2-5; D is possibly TRBD1 or TRBD2 (5 bases each). Germline assignment: CDR1 ENHRY and CDR2 SYGVKD. CDR3 length: 14 amino acids. The ends were cut back, 4 bases at V and 4 bases at J, with 13 bases in the middle. CDR3 loop: CAISARDVSETQYF. The CDR3 nucleotides are TGTGCCATCAGTGCCCGGGACGTCTCAGAGACCCAGTACTTC.

The genes are TRBV20-1 and TRBJ2-7, with D perhaps TRBD1 (5 bases). The CDR3 totals 15 residues. V lost 1 base, J lost 5 bases, and 18 bases lay in between. Germline-derived CDR1 and CDR2 are DFQATT and SNEGSKA (reference sequence). CDR3 region: CSARADLGLLNEQYF. CDR3 bases: TGCAGTGCTAGAGCCGACTTGGGGCTGCTAAACGAGCAGTACTTC.

The gene calls are TRBV25-1 and TRBJ2-6, with D uncertain. V dropped 1 base and J dropped 3 bases, with 1 base sitting between them. The CDR3 runs 13 residues. Germline V gene lookup returns CDR1 MGHDK and CDR2 SYGVNS. In nucleotides, the CDR3 is TGTGCCAGCAGTGAATTTGGGGCCAACGTCCTGACTTTC. Its protein product is CASSEFGANVLTF. Full variable domain (missing parts from reference TRBV25-1 and TRBJ2-6): EADIYQTPRYLVIGTGKKITLECSQTMGHDKMYWYQQDPGMELHLIHYSYGVNSTEKGDLSSESTVSRIRTEHFPLTLESARPSHTSQYLCASSEFGANVLTFGAGSRLTVL.

This clonotype was picked up one time. The V and J genes are TRBV7-7 and TRBJ2-2; TRBD1 agrees at 8 bases. Germline-derived CDR1 and CDR2 are SSHAT and FNYEAQ (reference sequence). The CDR3 is 15 residues long. With V trimmed by 5 bases and J by 2 bases, 4 bases remained unmatched. CDR3 loop: CASSPAGGNTGELFF. In DNA, the CDR3 is TGTGCCAGCAGCCCCGCAGGGGGCAACACCGGGGAGCTGTTTTTT.

V and J are TRBV20-1 and TRBJ1-3; 7 bases match TRBD1. Germline V gene sequence: CDR1 DFQATT, CDR2 SNEGSKA (reference sequence). CDR3 length: 15 residues. With 6 bases clipped from V and 2 bases from J, the junction kept 10 bases outside the gene matches. CDR3 protein: CSASPGQRAGNTIYF. The DNA for the CDR3 is TGCAGTGCGTCGCCGGGACAGAGAGCTGGAAACACCATATATTTT.

The gene calls are TRBV6-5 and TRBJ1-5; no firm D call. The germline gives CDR1 MNHEY, CDR2 SVGAGI. V lost 9 bases and J lost 1, with 13 bases in between. The CDR3 spans 14 residues. The DNA of the CDR3 is TGTGCCAGTCAGTCCAGCCGCAGCAATCAGCCCCAGCATTTT. Its translation is CASQSSRSNQPQHF.

This clonotype has just a few counts. This sequence joins TRBV12-3 or TRBV12-4 and TRBJ1-5; no reliable D call. This CDR3 region has 13 residues. V was cut by 5 bases and J by 6 bases, with 11 bases left in between. The CDR3 is CASSQSTRQPQHF. CDR3 in DNA: TGTGCCAGCAGTCAGTCGACTCGTCAGCCCCAGCATTTT.

The chain recombines TRBV6-5 with TRBJ1-2; 7 bases map to TRBD1. The CDR3 consists of 14 residues. After removal of 5 bases from V and 2 bases from J, the junction contained 5 bases not matched to a gene. Germline V lookup: CDR1 MNHEY, CDR2 SVGAGI. As DNA, the CDR3 is TGTGCCAGCAGTCGGGACAGCCTAAACTATGGCTACACCTTC. Translation: CASSRDSLNYGYTF.

The CDR3 DNA reads as TGTGCCTGGAGTATGGGCATGGGCTATGGCTACACCTTC. Residues: CAWSMGMGYGYTF. The chain has TRBV30 and TRBJ1-2; no firm D call. V was clipped by 2 bases and J by 4 bases, with 11 bases between them. This CDR3 is 13 amino acids long. Looked up from germline, CDR1 is GTSNPN and CDR2 is SVGIG (reference sequence).

This clonotype has only one observation. J is TRBJ2-1 and V is TRBV20-1, with 9 positions matching TRBD1. V shed 1 base and J 3 bases; nucleotides not matched to a gene: 7. This CDR3 has 16 residues. The germline gives CDR1 DFQATT, CDR2 SNEGSKA (reference sequence). CDR3 sequence: CSARGPPGQGYNEQFF. The CDR3 nucleotides are TGCAGTGCTAGAGGGCCCCCGGGACAGGGCTACAATGAGCAGTTCTTC.